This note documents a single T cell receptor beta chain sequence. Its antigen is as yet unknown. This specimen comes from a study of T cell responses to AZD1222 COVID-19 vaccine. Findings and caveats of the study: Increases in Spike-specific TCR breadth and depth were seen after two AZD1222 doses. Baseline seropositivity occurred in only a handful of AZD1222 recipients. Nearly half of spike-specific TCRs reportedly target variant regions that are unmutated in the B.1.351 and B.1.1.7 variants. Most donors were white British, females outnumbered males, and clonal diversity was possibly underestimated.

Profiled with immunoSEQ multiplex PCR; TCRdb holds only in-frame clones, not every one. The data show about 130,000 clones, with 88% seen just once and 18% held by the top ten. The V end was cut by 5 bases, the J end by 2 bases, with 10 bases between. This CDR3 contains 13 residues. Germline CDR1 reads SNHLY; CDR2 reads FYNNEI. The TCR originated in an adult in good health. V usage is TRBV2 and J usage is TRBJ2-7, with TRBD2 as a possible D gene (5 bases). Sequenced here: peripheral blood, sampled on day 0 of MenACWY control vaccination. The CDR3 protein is CASSLGGTYEQYF. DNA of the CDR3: TGTGCCAGCAGTCTTGGAGGTACCTACGAGCAGTACTTC. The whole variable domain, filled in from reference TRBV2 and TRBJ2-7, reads EPEVTQTPSHQVTQMGQEVILRCVPISNHLYFYWYRQILGQKVEFLVSFYNNEISEKSEIFDDQFSVERPDGSNFTLKIRSTKLEDSAMYFCASSLGGTYEQYFGPGTRLTVT.